This TCR beta chain emerged from a study of T cell changes during pregnancy in multiple sclerosis. The table came from immunoSEQ multiplex PCR; TCRdb's copy has only in-frame clones and leaves some out. In the table there are about 110,000 clones, 80% to 95% of which are singletons. Trimming cost V 0 bases and J 9 bases; bases outside gene matches: 6. The germline V gene has CDR1 SGHTA and CDR2 FQGNSA. CDR3 size: 15 residues. This specimen consisted of peripheral blood, obtained in the third trimester of pregnancy. The chain couples TRBV7-2 to TRBJ2-1, with TRBD2 identical over 9 bases. This receptor was obtained from a female donor with multiple sclerosis, enrolled in a pregnancy study. The CDR3 spells CASSLARGGGGEQFF. CDR3 DNA sequence: TGTGCCAGCAGCTTAGCGCGGGGGGGAGGTGGTGAGCAGTTCTTC.